This is a list of T cell receptor beta chains from one sample in a study of identifying expanded T cells in peripheral blood. Clones were read by immunoSEQ multiplex PCR, and TCRdb kept only the in-frame ones, dropping some. The sample holds approximately 100,000 clones, 88% seen once. Sequencing input: blood. The origin of the receptors is a person aged 18-70 years in good health. Each CDR3 is given with its conserved first and last residue. Each record gives: J gene, clone size, V gene, D gene, CDR3 protein, CDR3 DNA. D genes are given only for firm matches. The size of a clone is reported for some rows only, either as once, few or many, or as a class for expanded clones.

TRBJ2-7 | NA | TRBV28 | NA | CASSRSGQPYEQYF | TGTGCCAGCAGTCGCTCGGGACAACCCTACGAGCAGTACTTC
TRBJ2-7 | NA | TRBV18 | NA | CASSALPGESSYEQYF | TGTGCCAGCTCAGCTCTTCCCGGGGAGTCTTCCTACGAGCAGTACTTC
TRBJ2-7 | NA | TRBV9 | TRBD1 | CASSGGQNSYEQYF | TGTGCCAGCAGCGGGGGACAGAACTCCTACGAGCAGTACTTC
TRBJ2-7 | NA | TRBV7-2 | NA | CASSISYEQYF | TGTGCCAGCAGCATATCCTACGAGCAGTACTTC
TRBJ2-5 | NA | TRBV7-2 | TRBD2 | CASRPTSGQETQYF | TGTGCCAGCAGGCCCACTAGCGGACAAGAGACCCAGTACTTC
TRBJ2-7 | NA | TRBV6-6 | TRBD1 | CASSYPGQGDYEQYF | TGTGCCAGCAGTTATCCGGGACAGGGCGATTACGAGCAGTACTTC
TRBJ2-3 | NA | TRBV6-1 | NA | CASSGTRSTDTQYF | TGTGCCAGCAGCGGGACACGTAGCACAGATACGCAGTATTTT
TRBJ2-7 | once | TRBV21-1 | NA | CASPGGRGTYEQYF | TGTGCCAGCCCGGGGGGGCGAGGGACCTACGAGCAGTACTTC
TRBJ2-7 | NA | TRBV5-1 | TRBD2 | CASSQGRGAFSYEQYF | TGCGCCAGCAGCCAGGGGCGGGGGGCGTTCTCCTACGAGCAGTACTTC
TRBJ1-4 | NA | TRBV2 | NA | CASRGDLLFF | TGTGCCAGCCGGGGAGACTTACTGTTTTTT